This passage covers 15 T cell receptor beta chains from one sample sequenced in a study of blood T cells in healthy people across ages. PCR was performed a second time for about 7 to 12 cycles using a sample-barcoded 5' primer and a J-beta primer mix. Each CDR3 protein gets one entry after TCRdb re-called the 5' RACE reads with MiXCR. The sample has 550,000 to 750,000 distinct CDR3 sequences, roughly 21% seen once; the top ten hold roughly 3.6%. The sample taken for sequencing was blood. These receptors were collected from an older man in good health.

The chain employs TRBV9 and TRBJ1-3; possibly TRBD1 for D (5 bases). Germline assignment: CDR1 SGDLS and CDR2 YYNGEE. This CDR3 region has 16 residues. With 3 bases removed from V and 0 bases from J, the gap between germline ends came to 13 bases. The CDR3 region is CASSAGMADSGNTIYF. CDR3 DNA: TGTGCCAGCAGCGCAGGGATGGCCGACTCTGGAAACACCATATATTTT.

The CDR3 region is CASSFDTGPLETQYF. Here the CDR3 DNA reads TGTGCCAGCAGTTTTGATACAGGCCCTTTAGAGACCCAGTACTTC. This chain joins TRBV12-3 or TRBV12-4 and TRBJ2-1; D possibly corresponds to TRBD1 (5 bases). The J call may be incorrect, as the DNA end agrees better with TRBJ2-5. The CDR3 consists of 15 residues.

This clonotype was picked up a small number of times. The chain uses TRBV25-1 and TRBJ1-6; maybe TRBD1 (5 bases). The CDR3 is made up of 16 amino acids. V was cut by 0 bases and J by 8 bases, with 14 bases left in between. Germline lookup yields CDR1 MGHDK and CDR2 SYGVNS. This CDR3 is CASSEYGPGLDSPLHF. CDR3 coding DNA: TGTGCCAGCAGTGAATATGGGCCAGGGTTAGATTCACCCCTCCACTTT.

The CDR3 region is CSAHRVGGYTF. CDR3 bases: TGCAGTGCTCACAGGGTTGGAGGCTACACCTTC. V and J are TRBV20-1 and TRBJ1-2; maybe TRBD1 (6 bases). Per germline, CDR1 DFQATT and CDR2 SNEGSKA (reference sequence). The V and J ends lost 5 bases and 8 bases respectively, with 12 bases between them. This CDR3 spans 11 amino acids.

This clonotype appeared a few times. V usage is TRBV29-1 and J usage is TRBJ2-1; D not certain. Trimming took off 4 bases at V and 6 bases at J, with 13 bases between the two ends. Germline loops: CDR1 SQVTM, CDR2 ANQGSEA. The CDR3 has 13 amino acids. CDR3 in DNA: TGCAGCGTTGCCGGCAGGTTCAGCAATGAGCAGTTCTTC. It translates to CSVAGRFSNEQFF.

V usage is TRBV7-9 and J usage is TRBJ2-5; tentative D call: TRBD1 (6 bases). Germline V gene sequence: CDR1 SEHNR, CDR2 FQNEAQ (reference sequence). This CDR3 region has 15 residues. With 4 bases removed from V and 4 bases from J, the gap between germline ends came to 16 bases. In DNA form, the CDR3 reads TGTGCCAGCAGCTCGCTTATACAGGGACGAGAGACCCAGTACTTC. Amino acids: CASSSLIQGRETQYF.

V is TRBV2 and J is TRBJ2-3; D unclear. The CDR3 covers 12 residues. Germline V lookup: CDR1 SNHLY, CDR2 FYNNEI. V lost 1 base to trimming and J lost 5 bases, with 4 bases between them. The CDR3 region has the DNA TGTGCCAGCAGTGAAGTAGTAGATACGCAGTATTTT. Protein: CASSEVVDTQYF.

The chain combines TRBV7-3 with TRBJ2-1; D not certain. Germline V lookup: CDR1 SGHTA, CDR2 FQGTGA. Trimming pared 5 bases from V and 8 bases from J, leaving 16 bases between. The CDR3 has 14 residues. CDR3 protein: CASSIGPAVYEQFF. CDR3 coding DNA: TGTGCCAGCAGCATTGGACCAGCCGTGTATGAGCAGTTCTTC.

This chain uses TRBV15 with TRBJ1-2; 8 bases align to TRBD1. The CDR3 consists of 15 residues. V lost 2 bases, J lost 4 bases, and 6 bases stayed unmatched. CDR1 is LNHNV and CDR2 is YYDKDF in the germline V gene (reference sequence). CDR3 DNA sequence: TGTGCCACCAGCAGAACGAACACAGGGGGCTATGGCTACACCTTC. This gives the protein CATSRTNTGGYGYTF. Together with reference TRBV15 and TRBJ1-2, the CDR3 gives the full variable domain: DAMVIQNPRYQVTQFGKPVTLSCSQTLNHNVMYWYQQKSSQAPKLLFHYYDKDFNNEADTPDNFQSRRPNTSFCFLDIRSPGLGDTAMYLCATSRTNTGGYGYTFGSGTRLTVV.

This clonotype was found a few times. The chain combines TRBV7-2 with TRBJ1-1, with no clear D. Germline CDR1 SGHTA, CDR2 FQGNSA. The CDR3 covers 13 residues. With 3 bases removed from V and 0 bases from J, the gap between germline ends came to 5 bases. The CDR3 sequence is CASSFHLNTEAFF. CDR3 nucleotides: TGTGCCAGCAGCTTTCATCTGAACACTGAAGCTTTCTTT.

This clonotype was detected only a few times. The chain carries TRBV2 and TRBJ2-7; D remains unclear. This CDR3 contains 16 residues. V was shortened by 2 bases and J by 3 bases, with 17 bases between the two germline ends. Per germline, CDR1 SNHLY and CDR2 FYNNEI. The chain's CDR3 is CASSEPNTGSSYEQYF. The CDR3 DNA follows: TGTGCCAGCAGTGAACCAAATACGGGCTCTAGCTACGAGCAGTACTTC.

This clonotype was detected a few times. Here the CDR3 DNA reads TGTGCCAGCAGCCCAACCCCGGGAGAAAAACTGTTTTTT. Protein product: CASSPTPGEKLFF. This chain joins TRBV5-6 and TRBJ1-4; D uncertain. Looked up from germline, CDR1 is SGHDT and CDR2 is YYEEEE. V lost 4 bases, J lost 8 bases, and 12 bases lay in between. CDR3 length: 13 residues.

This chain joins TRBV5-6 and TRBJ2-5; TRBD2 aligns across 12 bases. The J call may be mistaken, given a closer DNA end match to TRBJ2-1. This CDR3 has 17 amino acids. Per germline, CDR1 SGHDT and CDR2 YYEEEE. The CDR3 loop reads CASSGQSGLAGINEQFF. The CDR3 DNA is TGTGCCTCATCGGGACAGTCGGGACTAGCGGGTATCAATGAGCAGTTCTTC.

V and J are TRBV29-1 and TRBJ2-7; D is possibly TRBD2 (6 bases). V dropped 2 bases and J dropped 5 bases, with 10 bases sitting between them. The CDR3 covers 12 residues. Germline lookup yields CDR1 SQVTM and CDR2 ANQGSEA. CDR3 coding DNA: TGCAGCGTTGAACACGGGAGTGACGAGCAGTACTTC. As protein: CSVEHGSDEQYF.

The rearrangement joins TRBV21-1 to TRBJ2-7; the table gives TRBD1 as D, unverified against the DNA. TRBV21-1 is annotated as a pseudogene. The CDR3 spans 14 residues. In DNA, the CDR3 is TGTGCCAGCAGTACAAGCCCGGGGGCCTACGAGCAGTACTTC. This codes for CASSTSPGAYEQYF.